This T cell receptor (beta chain) was recorded in a study of neurological immune-mediated disorders (dated by TCRdb to about 2019). Looking at the study overall: Using UMI-based sequencing, the study compared peripheral blood TCR-beta repertoires from patients with HTLV-I-associated myelopathy (HAM/TSP), patients with multiple sclerosis, and healthy controls. The 90 to 110 TCR-beta libraries included longitudinal samples, technical triplicates and paired sorted CD4+ and CD8+ T-cell subsets alongside PBMC samples. The cohort comprised 68 subjects: roughly 15 HAM/TSP patients, 34 multiple sclerosis patients and about 20 healthy controls.

This clonotype came up many times. Its cognate antigen has yet to be identified. No clone much larger than this one lies a single base away; base qualities are absent. What the work shows at the level of the full study, not this receptor alone: TCR clonal expansion was greatest in HAM/TSP patients and smallest in MS patients, who ranked below even healthy controls. No identical CDR3 amino acid sequences were shared among expanded clones across subjects, suggesting private TCR-beta repertoires in all groups.

To synthesize cDNA, template-switch 5'RACE was performed with a primer carrying a 10-nucleotide random unique molecular identifier so that each TCR transcript was tagged. Over 190 million TCR-beta sequences, covering 15-18 subjects, were produced in each sequencing run. The RNeasy kit was used to extract total RNA. The KAPA Real-time Library Amplification kit was used to amplify TCR-beta VDJ regions with primers targeting the TCR constant region and the 5'RACE anchor. A first PCR added sample indexes and Illumina adaptors, after which a second PCR increased the library yield. After purification with Ampure beads, the TCR product of roughly 650 bp was size-selected on a 2% E-gel SizeSelection system. Before pooling, library quality was checked on a Bioanalyzer, concentration was measured with Qubit, and libraries were quantified with the Kapa Library Quantification kit. Libraries were sequenced paired-end 2 x 150 bp on an Illumina HiSeq 2500. To increase sequence diversity, about 23-30% phiX was spiked into each library pool. On the authors' methods: The quality-filtered reads were processed with the UMI-based MiGEC pipeline, whose error correction step removed more than 80% of the raw TCR sequences. VDJ genes were aligned to IMGT germline references, and each clonotype was defined by a unique CDR3 amino acid sequence together with V-J genes. Clonal expansion, Shannon diversity and CDR3 relatedness were evaluated with VDJtools (CalcPairwiseDistances, ClusterSamples), while phylogenetic trees were built in CLCbio workbench. Using coefficient-of-variation modelling across technical triplicates, the study counted a clone as expanded if it had at least 8 unique UMIs. The raw public data were reprocessed by TCRdb itself: fastp quality trimming at Q25, MiXCR clonotype calling, in-frame beta chains only. Rows merge per CDR3 protein into single entries with the most common DNA and genes. These V and J calls are TCRdb output, not the study's own analysis. Present in this sample are some 25,000 distinct CDR3 sequences, under 8.5% of which were seen just once. The ten largest clones add up to about 4.5% of the sample.

The healthy controls were volunteers from blood banks in Maryland, USA. For unsorted PBMC libraries, 2 million PBMCs were used after storage in RNAlater at -80 degrees C until RNA extraction. Peripheral blood was subjected to Ficoll-Hypaque density gradient centrifugation to isolate PBMCs, which were then cryopreserved in liquid nitrogen. The sequencing sample was made of PBMCs. The receptor comes from a woman in her forties in good health.

The sequence in DNA is TGTGCCAGCAGCTTATGGGGTACCGGGGAGCTGTTTTTT. Its coded protein is CASSLWGTGELFF. Here the chain combines TRBV7-2 and TRBJ2-2; no D gene is confidently identified. For CDR1 and CDR2, the germline V gene lists SGHTA and FQGNSA. Including the terminal cysteine and phenylalanine, the CDR3 comprises 13 residues. Kept here is only the CDR3 DNA, which spans 39 bases and is read in frame from base 1. Trimming costs V 2 bases and J 5 bases, and their ends lie 6 bases apart.